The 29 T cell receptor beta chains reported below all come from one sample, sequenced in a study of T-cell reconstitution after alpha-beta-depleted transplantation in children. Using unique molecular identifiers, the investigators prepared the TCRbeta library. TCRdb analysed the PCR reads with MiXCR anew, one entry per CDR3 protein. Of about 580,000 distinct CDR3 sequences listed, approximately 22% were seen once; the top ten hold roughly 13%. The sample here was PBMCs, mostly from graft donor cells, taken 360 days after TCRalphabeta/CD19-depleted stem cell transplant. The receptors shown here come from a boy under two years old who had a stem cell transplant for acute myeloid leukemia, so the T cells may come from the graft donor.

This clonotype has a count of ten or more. The CDR3 nucleotides read TGTGCCAGCAGTTTAACAGGTGGTGACGAGCAGTACTTC. Translation: CASSLTGGDEQYF. The V call is TRBV12-3 or TRBV12-4, the J call TRBJ2-7, with D perhaps matching TRBD1 (5 bases). Trimming left V 2 bases short and J 5 bases short, with 10 bases between. The CDR3 is made up of 13 amino acids.

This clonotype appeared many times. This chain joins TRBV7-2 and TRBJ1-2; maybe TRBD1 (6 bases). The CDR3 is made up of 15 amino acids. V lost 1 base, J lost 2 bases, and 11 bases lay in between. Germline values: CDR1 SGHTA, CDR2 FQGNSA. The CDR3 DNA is TGTGCCAGCAGCTTAGACCCAGGGGAGAACTATGGCTACACCTTC. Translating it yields CASSLDPGENYGYTF.

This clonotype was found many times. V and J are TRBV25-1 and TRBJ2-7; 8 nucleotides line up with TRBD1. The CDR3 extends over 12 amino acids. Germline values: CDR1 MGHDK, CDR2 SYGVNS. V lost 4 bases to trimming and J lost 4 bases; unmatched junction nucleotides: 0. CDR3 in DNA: TGTGCCAGCAGTGGGACAGGGTACGAGCAGTACGTC. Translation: CASSGTGYEQYV.

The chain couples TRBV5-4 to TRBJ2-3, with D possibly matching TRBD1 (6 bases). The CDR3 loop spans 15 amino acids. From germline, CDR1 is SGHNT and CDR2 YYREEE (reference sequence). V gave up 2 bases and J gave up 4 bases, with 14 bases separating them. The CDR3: CASSLGDRWPDTQYF. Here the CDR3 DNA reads TGTGCCAGCAGCTTAGGAGACAGGTGGCCAGATACGCAGTATTTT. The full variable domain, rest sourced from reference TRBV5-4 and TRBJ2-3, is ETGVTQSPTHLIKTRGQQVTLRCSSQSGHNTVSWYQQALGQGPQFIFQYYREEENGRGNFPPRFSGLQFPNYSSELNVNALELDDSALYLCASSLGDRWPDTQYFGPGTRLTVL.

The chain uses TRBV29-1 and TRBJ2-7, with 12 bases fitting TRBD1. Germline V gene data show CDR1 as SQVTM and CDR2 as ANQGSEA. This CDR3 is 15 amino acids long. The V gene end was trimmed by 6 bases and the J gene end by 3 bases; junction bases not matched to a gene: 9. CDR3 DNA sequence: TGCAGCGTCCGGGGGACAGGGGGCGGTGACTACGAGCAGTACTTC. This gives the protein CSVRGTGGGDYEQYF.

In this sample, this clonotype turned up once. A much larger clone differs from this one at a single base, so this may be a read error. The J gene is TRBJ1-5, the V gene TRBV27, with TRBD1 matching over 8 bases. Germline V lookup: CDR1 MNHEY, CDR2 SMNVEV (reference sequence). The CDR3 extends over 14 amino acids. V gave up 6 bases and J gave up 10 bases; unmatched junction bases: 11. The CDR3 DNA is TGTGCCAGCAGACCCGGACAGGGTGGGCATCCCCAGCATTTT. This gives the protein CASRPGQGGHPQHF.

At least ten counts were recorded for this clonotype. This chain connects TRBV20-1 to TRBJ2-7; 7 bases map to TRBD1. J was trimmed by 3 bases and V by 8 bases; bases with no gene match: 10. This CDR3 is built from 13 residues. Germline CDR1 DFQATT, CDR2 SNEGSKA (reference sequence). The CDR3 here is CSKGTDPHYEQYV. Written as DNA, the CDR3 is TGCAGTAAAGGGACAGATCCGCACTACGAGCAGTACGTC.

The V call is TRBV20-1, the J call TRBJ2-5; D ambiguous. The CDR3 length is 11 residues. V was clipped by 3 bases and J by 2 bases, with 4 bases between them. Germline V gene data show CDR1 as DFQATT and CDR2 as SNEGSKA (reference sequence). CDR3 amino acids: CSARMQETQYF. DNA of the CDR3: TGCAGTGCTAGGATGCAAGAGACCCAGTACTTC.

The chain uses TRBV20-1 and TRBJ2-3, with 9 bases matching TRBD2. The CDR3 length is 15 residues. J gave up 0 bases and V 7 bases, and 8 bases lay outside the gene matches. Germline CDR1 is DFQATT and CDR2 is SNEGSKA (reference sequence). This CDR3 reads CSVWSGGYSTDTQYF. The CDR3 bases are TGCAGTGTCTGGAGCGGGGGGTATAGCACAGATACGCAGTATTTT.

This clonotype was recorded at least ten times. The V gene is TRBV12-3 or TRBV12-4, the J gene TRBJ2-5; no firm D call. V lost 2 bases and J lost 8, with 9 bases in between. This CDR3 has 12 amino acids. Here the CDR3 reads CASSLRRHTQYF. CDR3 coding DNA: TGTGCCAGCAGTTTAAGGCGGCACACCCAGTACTTC.

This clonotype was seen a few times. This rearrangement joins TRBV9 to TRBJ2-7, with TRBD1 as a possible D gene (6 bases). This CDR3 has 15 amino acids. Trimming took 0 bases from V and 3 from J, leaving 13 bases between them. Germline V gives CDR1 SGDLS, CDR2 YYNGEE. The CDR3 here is CASSVGTGLHYEQYF. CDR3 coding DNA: TGTGCCAGCAGCGTAGGAACAGGGCTTCACTACGAGCAGTACTTC.

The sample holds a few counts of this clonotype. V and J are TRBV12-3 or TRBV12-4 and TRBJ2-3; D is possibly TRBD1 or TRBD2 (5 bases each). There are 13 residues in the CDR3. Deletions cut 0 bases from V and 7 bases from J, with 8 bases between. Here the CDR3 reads CASSLAGPYTQYF. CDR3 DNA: TGTGCCAGCAGTTTAGCGGGACCCTATACGCAGTATTTT.

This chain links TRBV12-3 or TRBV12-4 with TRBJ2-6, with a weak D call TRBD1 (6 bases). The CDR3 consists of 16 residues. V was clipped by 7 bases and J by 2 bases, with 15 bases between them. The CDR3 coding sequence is TGTGCCAGCAATCCGGGACACTCTCCTGGGGCCAACGTCCTGACTTTC. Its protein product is CASNPGHSPGANVLTF.

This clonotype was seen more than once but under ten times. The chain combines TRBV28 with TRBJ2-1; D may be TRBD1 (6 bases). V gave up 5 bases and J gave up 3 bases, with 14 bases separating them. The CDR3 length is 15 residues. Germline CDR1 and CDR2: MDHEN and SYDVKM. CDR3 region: CASSLGQGNYNEQFF. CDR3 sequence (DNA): TGTGCCAGCAGTCTTGGCCAGGGGAACTACAATGAGCAGTTCTTC. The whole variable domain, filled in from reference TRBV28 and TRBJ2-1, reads DVKVTQSSRYLVKRTGEKVFLECVQDMDHENMFWYRQDPGLGLRLIYFSYDVKMKEKGDIPEGYSVSREKKERFSLILESASTNQTSMYLCASSLGQGNYNEQFFGPGTRLTVL.

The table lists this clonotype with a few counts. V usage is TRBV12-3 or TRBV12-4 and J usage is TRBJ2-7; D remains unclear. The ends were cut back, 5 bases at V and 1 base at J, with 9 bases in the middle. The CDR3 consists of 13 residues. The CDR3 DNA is TGTGCCAGCAGTCCCGACACGTCCTACGAGCAGTACGTC. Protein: CASSPDTSYEQYV.

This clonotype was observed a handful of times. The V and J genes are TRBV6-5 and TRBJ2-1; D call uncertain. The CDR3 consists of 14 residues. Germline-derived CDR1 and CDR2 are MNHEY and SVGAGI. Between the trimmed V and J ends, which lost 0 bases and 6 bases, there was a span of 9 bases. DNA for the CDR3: TGTGCCAGCAGTTACTCGATGGTCCCCAATGAGCAGTTCTTC. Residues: CASSYSMVPNEQFF.

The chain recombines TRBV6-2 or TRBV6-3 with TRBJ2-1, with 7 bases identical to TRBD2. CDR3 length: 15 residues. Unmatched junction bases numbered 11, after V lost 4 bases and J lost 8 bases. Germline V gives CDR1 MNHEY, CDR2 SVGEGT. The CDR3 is CASSLPDGGSHEQFF. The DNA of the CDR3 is TGTGCCAGCAGTTTGCCCGACGGGGGGTCCCATGAGCAGTTCTTC.

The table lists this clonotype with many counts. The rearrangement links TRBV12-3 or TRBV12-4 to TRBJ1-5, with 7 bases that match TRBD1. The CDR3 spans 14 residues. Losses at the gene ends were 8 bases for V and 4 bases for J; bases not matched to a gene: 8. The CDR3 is CASSRQGVNQPQHF. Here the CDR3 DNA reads TGTGCCAGCTCGAGACAGGGTGTGAATCAGCCCCAGCATTTT.

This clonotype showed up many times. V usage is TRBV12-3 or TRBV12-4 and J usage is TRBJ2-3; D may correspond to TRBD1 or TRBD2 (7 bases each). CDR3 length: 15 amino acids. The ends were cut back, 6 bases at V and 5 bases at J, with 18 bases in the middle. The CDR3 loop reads CASRKQQGREDTQYF. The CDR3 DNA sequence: TGTGCCAGCAGAAAACAACAGGGGAGGGAAGATACGCAGTATTTT.

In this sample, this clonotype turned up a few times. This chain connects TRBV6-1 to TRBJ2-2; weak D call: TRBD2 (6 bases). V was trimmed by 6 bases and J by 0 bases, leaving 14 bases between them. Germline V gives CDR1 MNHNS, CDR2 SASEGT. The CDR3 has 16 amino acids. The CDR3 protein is CASSSPAGPNTGELFF. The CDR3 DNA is TGTGCCAGCAGCTCTCCCGCGGGACCGAACACCGGGGAGCTGTTTTTT.

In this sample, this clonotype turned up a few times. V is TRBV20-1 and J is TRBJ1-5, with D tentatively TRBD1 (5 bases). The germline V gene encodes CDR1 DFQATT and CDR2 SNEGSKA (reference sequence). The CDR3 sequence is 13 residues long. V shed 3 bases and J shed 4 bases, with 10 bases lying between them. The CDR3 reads CSARPGTNQPQHF. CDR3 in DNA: TGCAGTGCTAGGCCTGGGACGAATCAGCCCCAGCATTTT.

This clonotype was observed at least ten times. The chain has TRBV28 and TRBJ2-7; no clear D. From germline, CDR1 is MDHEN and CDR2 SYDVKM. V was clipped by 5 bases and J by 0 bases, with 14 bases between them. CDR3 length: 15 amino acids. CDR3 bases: TGTGCCAGCAGTCCCCCCGGCGGCATCTCCTACGAGCAGTACGTC. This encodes CASSPPGGISYEQYV.

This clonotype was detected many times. DNA of the CDR3: TGCAGTGCTAGAGAGCCCAAACAGCCTACAGATACGCAGTATTTT. It yields the protein CSAREPKQPTDTQYF. This sequence joins TRBV20-1 and TRBJ2-3, with D hard to call. V was cut by 0 bases and J by 3 bases, with 13 bases left in between. Per germline, CDR1 DFQATT and CDR2 SNEGSKA (reference sequence). The CDR3 is 15 residues long.

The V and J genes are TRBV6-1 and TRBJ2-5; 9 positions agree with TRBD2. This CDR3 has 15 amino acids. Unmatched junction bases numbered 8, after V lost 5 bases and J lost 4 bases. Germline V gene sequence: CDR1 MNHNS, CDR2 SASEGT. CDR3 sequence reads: CASSPRGGAGETQYF. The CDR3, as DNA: TGTGCCAGCAGTCCGCGCGGGGGGGCCGGAGAGACCCAGTACTTC.

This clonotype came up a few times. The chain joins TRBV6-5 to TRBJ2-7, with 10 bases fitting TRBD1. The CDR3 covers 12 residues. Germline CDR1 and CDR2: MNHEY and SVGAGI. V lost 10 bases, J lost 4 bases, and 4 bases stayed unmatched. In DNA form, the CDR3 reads TGTGCCACCCGGGACAGGGGTTACGAGCAGTACTTC. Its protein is CATRDRGYEQYF.

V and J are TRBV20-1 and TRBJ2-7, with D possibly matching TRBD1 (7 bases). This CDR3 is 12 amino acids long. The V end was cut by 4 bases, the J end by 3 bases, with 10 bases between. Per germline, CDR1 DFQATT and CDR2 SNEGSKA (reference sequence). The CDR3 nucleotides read TGCAGTGCTAAGCAGGGGGGCTACGAGCAGTACGTC. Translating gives CSAKQGGYEQYV.

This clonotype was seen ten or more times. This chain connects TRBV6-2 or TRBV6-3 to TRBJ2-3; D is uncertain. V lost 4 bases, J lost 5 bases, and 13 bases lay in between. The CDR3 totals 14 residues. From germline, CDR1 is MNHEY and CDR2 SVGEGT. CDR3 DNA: TGTGCCAGCAGTTCCAGGTTATCAATAGATACGCAGTATTTT. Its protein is CASSSRLSIDTQYF.

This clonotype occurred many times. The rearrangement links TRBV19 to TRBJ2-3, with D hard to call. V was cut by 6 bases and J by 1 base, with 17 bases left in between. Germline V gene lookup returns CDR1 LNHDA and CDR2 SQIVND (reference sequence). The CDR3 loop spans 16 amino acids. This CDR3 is CASRLGLGAGTDTQYF. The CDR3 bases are TGTGCCAGTAGACTCGGCCTGGGTGCGGGCACAGATACGCAGTATTTT.

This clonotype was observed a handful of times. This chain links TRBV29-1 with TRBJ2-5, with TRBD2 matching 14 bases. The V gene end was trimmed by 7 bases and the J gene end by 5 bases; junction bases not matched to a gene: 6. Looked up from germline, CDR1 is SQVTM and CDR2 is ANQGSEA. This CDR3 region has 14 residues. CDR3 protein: CSATRTSGGETQYF. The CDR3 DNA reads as TGCAGCGCCACTCGGACTAGCGGGGGGGAGACCCAGTACTTC.